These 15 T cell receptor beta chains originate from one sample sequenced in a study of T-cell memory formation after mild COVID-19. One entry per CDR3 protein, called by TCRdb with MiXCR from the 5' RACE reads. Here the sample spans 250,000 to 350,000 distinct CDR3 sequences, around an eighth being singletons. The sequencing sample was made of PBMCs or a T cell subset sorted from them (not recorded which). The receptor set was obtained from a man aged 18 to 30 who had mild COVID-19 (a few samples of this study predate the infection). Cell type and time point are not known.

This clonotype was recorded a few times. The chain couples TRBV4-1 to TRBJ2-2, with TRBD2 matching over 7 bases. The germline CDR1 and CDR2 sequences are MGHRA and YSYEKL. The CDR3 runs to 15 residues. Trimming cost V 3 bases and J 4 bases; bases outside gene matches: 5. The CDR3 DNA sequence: TGCGCCAGCAGCCACGGGGACTACGCCACCGGGGAGCTGTTTTTT. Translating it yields CASSHGDYATGELFF.

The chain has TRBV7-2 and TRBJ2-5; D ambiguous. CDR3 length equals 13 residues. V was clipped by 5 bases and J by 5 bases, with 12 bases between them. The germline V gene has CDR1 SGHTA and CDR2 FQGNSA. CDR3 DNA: TGTGCCAGCAGCGGACCGGCCGAGGAGACCCAGTACTTC. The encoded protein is CASSGPAEETQYF.

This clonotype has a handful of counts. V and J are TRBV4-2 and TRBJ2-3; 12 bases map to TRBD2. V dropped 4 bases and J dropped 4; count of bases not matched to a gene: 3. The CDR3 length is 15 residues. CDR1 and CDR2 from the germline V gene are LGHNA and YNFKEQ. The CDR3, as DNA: TGTGCCAGCAGCCCGCGGACTAGCGGGGCAGATACGCAGTATTTT. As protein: CASSPRTSGADTQYF.

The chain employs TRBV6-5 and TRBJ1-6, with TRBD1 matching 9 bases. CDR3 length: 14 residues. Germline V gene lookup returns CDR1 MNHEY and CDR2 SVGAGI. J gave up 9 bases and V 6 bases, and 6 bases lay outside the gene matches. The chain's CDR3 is CASRSGTGSSPLHF. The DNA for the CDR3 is TGTGCCAGCAGATCCGGGACAGGGAGTTCACCCCTCCACTTT.

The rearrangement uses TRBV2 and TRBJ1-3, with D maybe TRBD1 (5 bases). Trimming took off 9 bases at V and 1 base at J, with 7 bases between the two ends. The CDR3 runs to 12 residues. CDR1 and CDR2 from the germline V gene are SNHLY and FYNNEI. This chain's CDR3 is CARKGSGNTIYF. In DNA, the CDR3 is TGTGCCAGAAAGGGGTCTGGAAACACCATATATTTT.

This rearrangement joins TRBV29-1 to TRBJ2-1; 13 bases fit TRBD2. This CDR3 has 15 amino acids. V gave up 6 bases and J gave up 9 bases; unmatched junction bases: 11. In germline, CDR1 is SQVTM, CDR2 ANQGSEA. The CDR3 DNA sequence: TGCAGCGTGAAGGGACTAGCGGGGCTGGGAGGTGAGCAGTTCTTC. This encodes CSVKGLAGLGGEQFF.

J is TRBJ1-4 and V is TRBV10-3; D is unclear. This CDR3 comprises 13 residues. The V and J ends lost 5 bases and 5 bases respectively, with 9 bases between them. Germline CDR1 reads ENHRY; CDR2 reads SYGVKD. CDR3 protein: CAISYIGNEKLFF. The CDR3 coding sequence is TGTGCCATCAGTTACATCGGAAATGAAAAACTGTTTTTT.

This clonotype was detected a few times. Written as DNA, the CDR3 is TGTGCCAGCAGCCTCAGCGGGGGACACACCGGGGAGCTGTTTTTT. Protein sequence: CASSLSGGHTGELFF. This chain joins TRBV7-3 and TRBJ2-2, with 8 bases matching TRBD2. V was pared by 5 bases and J by 3 bases, with 5 bases of the junction left unmatched. There are 15 residues in the CDR3. Germline loops: CDR1 SGHTA, CDR2 FQGTGA.

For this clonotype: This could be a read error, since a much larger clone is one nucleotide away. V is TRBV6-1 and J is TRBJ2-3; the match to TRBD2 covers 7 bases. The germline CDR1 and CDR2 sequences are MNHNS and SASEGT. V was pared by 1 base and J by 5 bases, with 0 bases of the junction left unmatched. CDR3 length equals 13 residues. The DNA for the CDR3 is TGTGCCAGCAGTGAAGAGCGGGGAGATACGCAGTATTTT. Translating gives CASSEERGDTQYF.

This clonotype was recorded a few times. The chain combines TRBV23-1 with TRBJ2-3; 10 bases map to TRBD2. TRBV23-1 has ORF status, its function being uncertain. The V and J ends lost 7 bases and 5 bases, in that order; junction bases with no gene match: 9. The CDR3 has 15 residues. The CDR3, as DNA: TGCGCCAGCAAATCTAGCGGGGGAGAGAAAGATACGCAGTATTTT. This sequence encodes CASKSSGGEKDTQYF.

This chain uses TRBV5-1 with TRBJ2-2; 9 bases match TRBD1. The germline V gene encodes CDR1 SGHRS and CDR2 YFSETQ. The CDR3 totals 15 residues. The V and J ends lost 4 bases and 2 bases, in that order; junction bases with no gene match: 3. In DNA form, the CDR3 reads TGCGCCAGCAGCACGGGACAGGGAAACACCGGGGAGCTGTTTTTT. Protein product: CASSTGQGNTGELFF.

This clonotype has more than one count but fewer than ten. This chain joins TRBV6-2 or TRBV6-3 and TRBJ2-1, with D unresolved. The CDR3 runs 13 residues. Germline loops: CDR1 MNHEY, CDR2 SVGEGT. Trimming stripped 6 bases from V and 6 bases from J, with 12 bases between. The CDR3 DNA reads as TGTGCCAGCAGACTCCAGCTACTCAATGAGCAGTTCTTC. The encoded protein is CASRLQLLNEQFF.

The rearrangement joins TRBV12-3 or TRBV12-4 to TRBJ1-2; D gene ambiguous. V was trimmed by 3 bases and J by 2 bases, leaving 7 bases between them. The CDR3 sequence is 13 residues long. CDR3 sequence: CASSLRRNYGYTF. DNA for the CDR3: TGTGCCAGCAGTTTGAGACGGAACTATGGCTACACCTTC.

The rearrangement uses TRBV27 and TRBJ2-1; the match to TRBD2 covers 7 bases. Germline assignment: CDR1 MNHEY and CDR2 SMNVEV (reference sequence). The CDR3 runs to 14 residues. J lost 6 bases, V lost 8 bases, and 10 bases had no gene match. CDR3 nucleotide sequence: TGTGCCAGCTCGAGGCTAGCGGCCTTCAATGAGCAGTTCTTC. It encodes CASSRLAAFNEQFF.

CDR3 sequence: CASSRRVRQGAEDEQYF. The DNA of the CDR3 is TGTGCCAGCTCTCGGCGTGTTCGTCAGGGGGCTGAGGACGAGCAGTACTTC. The J gene is TRBJ2-7, the V gene TRBV18, with TRBD1 matching over 8 bases. J was trimmed by 5 bases and V by 6 bases; bases with no gene match: 18. This CDR3 spans 17 amino acids. From germline, CDR1 is KGHSH and CDR2 LQKENI.